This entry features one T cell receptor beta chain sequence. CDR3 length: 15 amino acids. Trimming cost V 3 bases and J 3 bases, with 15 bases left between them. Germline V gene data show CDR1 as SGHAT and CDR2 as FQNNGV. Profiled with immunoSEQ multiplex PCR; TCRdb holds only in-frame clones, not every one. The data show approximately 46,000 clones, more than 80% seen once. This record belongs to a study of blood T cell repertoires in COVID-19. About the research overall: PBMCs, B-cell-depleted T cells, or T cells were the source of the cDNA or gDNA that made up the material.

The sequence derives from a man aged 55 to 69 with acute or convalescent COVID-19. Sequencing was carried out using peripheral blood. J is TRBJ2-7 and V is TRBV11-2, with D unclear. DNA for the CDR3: TGTGCCAGCAGCTTCGACTGGAGCGACGTCTACGAGCAGTACTTC. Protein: CASSFDWSDVYEQYF. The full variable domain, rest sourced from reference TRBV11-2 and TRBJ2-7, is EAGVAQSPRYKIIEKRQSVAFWCNPISGHATLYWYQQILGQGPKLLIQFQNNGVVDDSQLPKDRFSAERLKGVDSTLKIQPAKLEDSAVYLCASSFDWSDVYEQYFGPGTRLTVT.